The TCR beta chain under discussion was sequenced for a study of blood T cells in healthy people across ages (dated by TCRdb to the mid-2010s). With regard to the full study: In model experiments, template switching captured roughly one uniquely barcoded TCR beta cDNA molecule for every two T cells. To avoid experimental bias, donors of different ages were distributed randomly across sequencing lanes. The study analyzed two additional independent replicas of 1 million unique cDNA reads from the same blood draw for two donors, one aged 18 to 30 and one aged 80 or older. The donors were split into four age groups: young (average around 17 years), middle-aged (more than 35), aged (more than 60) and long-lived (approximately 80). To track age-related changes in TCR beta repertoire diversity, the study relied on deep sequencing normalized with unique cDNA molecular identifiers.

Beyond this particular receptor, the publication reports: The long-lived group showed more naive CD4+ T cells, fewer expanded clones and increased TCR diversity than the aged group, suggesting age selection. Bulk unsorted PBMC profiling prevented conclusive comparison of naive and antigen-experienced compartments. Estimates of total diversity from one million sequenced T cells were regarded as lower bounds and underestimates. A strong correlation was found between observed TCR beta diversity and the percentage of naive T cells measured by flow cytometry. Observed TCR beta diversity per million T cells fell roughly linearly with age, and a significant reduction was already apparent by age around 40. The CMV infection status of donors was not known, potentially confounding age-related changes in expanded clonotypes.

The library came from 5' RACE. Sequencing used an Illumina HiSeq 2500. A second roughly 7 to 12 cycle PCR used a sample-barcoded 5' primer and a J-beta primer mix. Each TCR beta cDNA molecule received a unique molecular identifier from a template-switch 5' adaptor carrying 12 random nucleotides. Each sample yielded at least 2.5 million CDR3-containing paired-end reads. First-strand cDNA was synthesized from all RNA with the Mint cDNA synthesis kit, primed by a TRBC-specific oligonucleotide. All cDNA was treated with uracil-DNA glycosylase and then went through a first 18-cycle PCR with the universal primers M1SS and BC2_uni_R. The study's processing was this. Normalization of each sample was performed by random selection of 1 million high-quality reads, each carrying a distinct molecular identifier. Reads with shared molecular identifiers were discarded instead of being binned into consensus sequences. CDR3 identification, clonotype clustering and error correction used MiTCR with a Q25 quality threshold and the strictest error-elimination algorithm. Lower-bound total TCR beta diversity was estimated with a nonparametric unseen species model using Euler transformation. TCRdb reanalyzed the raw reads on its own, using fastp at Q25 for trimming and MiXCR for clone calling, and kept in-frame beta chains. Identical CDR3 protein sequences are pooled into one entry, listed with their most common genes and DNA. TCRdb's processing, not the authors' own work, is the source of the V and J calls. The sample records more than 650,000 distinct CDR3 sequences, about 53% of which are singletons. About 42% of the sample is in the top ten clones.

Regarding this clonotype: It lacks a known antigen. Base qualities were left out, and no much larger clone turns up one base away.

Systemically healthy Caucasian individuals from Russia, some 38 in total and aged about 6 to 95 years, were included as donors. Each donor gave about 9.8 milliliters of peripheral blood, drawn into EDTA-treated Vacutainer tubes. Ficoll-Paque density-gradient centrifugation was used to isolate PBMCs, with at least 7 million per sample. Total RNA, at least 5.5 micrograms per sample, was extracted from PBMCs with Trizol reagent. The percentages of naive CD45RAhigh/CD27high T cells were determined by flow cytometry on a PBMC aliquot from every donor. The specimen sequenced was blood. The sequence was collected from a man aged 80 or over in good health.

The DNA sequence is as follows: TGTGCCAGCAGTGGCGGGAGCACAGATACGCAGTATTTT. It translates to CASSGGSTDTQYF. The rearranged segments are TRBV2 and TRBJ2-3; perhaps TRBD2 is the D gene, with 5 bases matching. The CDR3 holds 13 amino acids from the cysteine to the phenylalanine. Only the CDR3 region is kept as DNA, spanning 39 bases read in frame from base 1. The germline V gene supplies CDR1 SNHLY and CDR2 FYNNEI. At the junction V is shortened by 4 bases and J by 0 bases, with 5 bases in between. Reference TRBV2 and TRBJ2-3 genes cover what lies past the CDR3, so the full variable domain is EPEVTQTPSHQVTQMGQEVILRCVPISNHLYFYWYRQILGQKVEFLVSFYNNEISEKSEIFDDQFSVERPDGSNFTLKIRSTKLEDSAMYFCASSGGSTDTQYFGPGTRLTVL.